This T cell receptor (beta chain) was observed in a study of T cells in localized non-small cell lung cancer. Only in-frame clones appear in the TCRdb table, and some are missing; sequencing was by immunoSEQ multiplex PCR. This repertoire shows 2,000 or so clones, over 20% found once; its top ten account for about 6.6%. Findings of the study overall: Uninvolved nearby lung showed the greatest T cell clonality, exceeding that found in tumor. In adjacent lung appeared a median around 57 of the top 100 tumor clones. Sequencing was restricted to one tumor region; therefore, heterogeneity remains possible.

This clone was counted between two and nine times. Its target is not known. Sequencing was performed on lung tumor tissue, taken before any cancer treatment. The sequence was collected from a woman aged 40-69 years with stage II squamous cell lung carcinoma.

The CDR3 reads CASSYLSDIPYEQYF. The CDR3 bases are TGTGCCAGCAGTTACCTCAGTGACATCCCCTACGAGCAGTACTTC. The chain has TRBV6-8 and TRBJ2-7; D not resolved. The CDR3 runs 15 residues. The germline V and J ends were trimmed by 2 bases and 2 bases, with 13 bases remaining between them. Germline-derived CDR1 and CDR2 are MNHGY and SAAAGT.